The rows below give T cell receptor beta chains drawn from one sample of a study of blood T cell repertoires in COVID-19. Sequencing used immunoSEQ multiplex PCR; TCRdb keeps in-frame clones, though not all of them. The profile covers some 60,000 clones, with around 90% appearing a single time and under 8% taken by the ten largest. Sequencing input: peripheral blood. The receptors shown here come from a human donor with active COVID-19. The donor label of this sample is uncertain. The CDR3 runs from the conserved cysteine through the conserved F or W. The order of the fields is V gene, clone size, J gene, D gene, CDR3 protein, CDR3 DNA. The D gene is left open where the match is weak. Expanded clones are given a class, and other clones once, few, many or no size at all.

>TRBV7-2|NA|TRBJ2-5|TRBD2
CASSLWGRAKGETQYF
TGTGCCAGCAGCCTTTGGGGGAGGGCCAAGGGAGAGACCCAGTACTTC
>TRBV5-4|NA|TRBJ2-7|TRBD2
CASSLQSGLAGGEQYF
TGTGCCAGCAGCTTGCAGTCGGGACTAGCGGGGGGCGAGCAGTACTTC
>TRBV2|few|TRBJ2-5|TRBD1
CASSRDREETQYF
TGTGCCAGCAGCCGGGACAGGGAGGAGACCCAGTACTTC
>TRBV7-8|NA|TRBJ2-1|TRBD1
CASRPDRGTYNEQFF
TGTGCCAGCAGGCCCGACAGGGGGACGTACAATGAGCAGTTCTTC
>TRBV20-1|few|TRBJ2-1|NA
CSASSSDWEQFF
TGCAGTGCTAGTAGCAGCGATTGGGAGCAGTTCTTC
>TRBV3-1/TRBV3-2|NA|TRBJ2-7|TRBD1
CASSQGRGGVYEQYF
TGTGCCAGCAGCCAAGGTCGAGGGGGCGTGTACGAGCAGTACTTC
>TRBV30|NA|TRBJ1-3|NA
CAWSLRRSSGNTIYF
TGTGCCTGGAGCCTTCGTAGGAGCTCTGGAAACACCATATATTTT
>TRBV3-1/TRBV3-2|NA|TRBJ2-7|TRBD2
CASSHGAGAPYEQYF
TGTGCCAGCAGCCATGGAGCGGGGGCCCCCTACGAGCAGTACTTC
>TRBV6-2/TRBV6-3|NA|TRBJ2-2|TRBD2
CASSDPGTSGSSGTGELFF
TGTGCCAGCAGCGATCCCGGGACTAGCGGGAGTTCGGGCACCGGGGAGCTGTTTTTT
>TRBV3-1/TRBV3-2|NA|TRBJ2-7|TRBD2
CASSRPREGFSYEQYF
TGTGCCAGCAGCCGACCAAGGGAGGGTTTCTCCTACGAGCAGTACTTC
>TRBV24-1|NA|TRBJ2-3|NA
CATSDWTGTDTQYF
TGTGCCACCAGTGATTGGACAGGCACAGATACGCAGTATTTT
>TRBV11-2|NA|TRBJ1-4|NA
CASSLDRQSNEKLFF
TGTGCCAGCAGCTTAGATCGACAGAGTAATGAAAAACTGTTTTTT
>TRBV29-1|NA|TRBJ2-1|TRBD1
CSVGTAGGPNEQFF
TGCAGCGTGGGGACGGCAGGGGGCCCCAATGAGCAGTTCTTC
>TRBV7-8|NA|TRBJ2-3|NA
CASSFGGSTDTQYF
TGTGCCAGCAGCTTTGGCGGTAGCACAGATACGCAGTATTTT
>TRBV6-6|NA|TRBJ1-4|TRBD1
CASSRARSRTGGEKLFF
TGTGCCAGCAGCCGAGCACGATCCAGGACAGGGGGCGAAAAACTGTTTTTT
>TRBV12-3/TRBV12-4|few|TRBJ1-1|NA
CASSFDRNTEAFF
TGTGCCAGCAGTTTTGACAGGAACACTGAAGCTTTCTTT
>TRBV4-1|NA|TRBJ1-5|NA
CASSQEGFQPQHF
TGCGCCAGCAGCCAAGAGGGCTTTCAGCCCCAGCATTTT
>TRBV7-3|once|TRBJ2-1|NA
CASSLRRGGHYNEQFF
TGTGCCAGCAGCTTAAGGCGCGGGGGCCACTACAATGAGCAGTTCTTC
>TRBV5-1|NA|TRBJ2-5|NA
CASSFQWYQETQYF
TGCGCCAGCAGCTTCCAGTGGTACCAAGAGACCCAGTACTTC
>TRBV9|NA|TRBJ2-7|TRBD1
CASSSGGQIYEQYF
TGTGCCAGCAGCTCAGGGGGACAAATCTACGAGCAGTACTTC
>TRBV19|NA|TRBJ2-1|TRBD2
CASSIRPLAGAYNEQFF
TGTGCCAGTAGTATAAGGCCTCTCGCGGGGGCCTACAATGAGCAGTTCTTC
>TRBV19|once|TRBJ1-1|NA
CASSILAGTEAFF
TGTGCCAGTAGTATTCTGGCCGGGACTGAAGCTTTCTTT
>TRBV27|NA|TRBJ1-6|TRBD1
CATGAGGVFKSPLHF
TGTGCCACGGGGGCAGGGGGCGTTTTTAAGTCACCCCTCCACTTT
>TRBV19|NA|TRBJ2-7|NA
CASSITPRHEQYF
TGTGCCAGTAGTATCACACCTAGGCACGAGCAGTACTTC
>TRBV18|once|TRBJ1-5|NA
CASSTDSFGNQPQHF
TGTGCCAGCTCAACGGACAGTTTCGGCAATCAGCCCCAGCATTTT
>TRBV12-3/TRBV12-4|NA|TRBJ1-3|NA
CASSLSGNIIYF
TGTGCCAGCAGTTTAAGCGGAAACATCATATATTTT
>TRBV5-5|NA|TRBJ2-1|TRBD2
CASRLGTSGNNEQFF
TGTGCCAGCAGGCTCGGGACTAGCGGGAACAATGAGCAGTTCTTC
>TRBV5-1|NA|TRBJ1-4|NA
CASSLDREGEKLFF
TGCGCCAGCAGCTTGGACAGGGAGGGTGAAAAACTGTTTTTT
>TRBV27|NA|TRBJ1-1|NA
CASSLMALGTEAFF
TGTGCCAGCAGTTTAATGGCCCTAGGAACTGAAGCTTTCTTT
>TRBV18|many|TRBJ1-4|NA
CASSDSSNEKLFF
TGTGCCAGCTCCGACAGCTCTAATGAAAAACTGTTTTTT
>TRBV5-1|NA|TRBJ2-1|TRBD1
CASSPSGQESYNEQFF
TGCGCCAGCAGCCCGTCGGGACAGGAGAGCTACAATGAGCAGTTCTTC
>TRBV14|NA|TRBJ2-6|NA
CASSQLGSGANVLTF
TGTGCCAGCAGCCAACTCGGCTCTGGGGCCAACGTCCTGACTTTC
>TRBV24-1|NA|TRBJ2-2|TRBD2
CATSFSGRAHTGELFF
TGTGCCACCAGTTTTAGCGGGAGGGCCCACACCGGGGAGCTGTTTTTT
>TRBV6-5|NA|TRBJ2-1|NA
CASSVGLQVYNEQFF
TGTGCCAGCAGCGTGGGGCTCCAGGTCTACAATGAGCAGTTCTTC
>TRBV5-1|NA|TRBJ1-2|NA
CASSLIGAAGDDYGYTF
TGCGCCAGCAGCTTAATTGGGGCGGCGGGAGATGACTATGGCTACACCTTC
>TRBV28|NA|TRBJ2-5|TRBD1
CASSGTGKGIQETQYF
TGTGCCAGCAGTGGGACAGGGAAAGGCATACAAGAGACCCAGTACTTC
>TRBV5-6|NA|TRBJ1-1|NA
CASSEPGRADTEAFF
TGTGCCAGCAGCGAGCCCGGGCGAGCGGACACTGAAGCTTTCTTT
>TRBV7-8|NA|TRBJ1-6|NA
CASSWAGLNSPLHF
TGTGCCAGCAGTTGGGCAGGGCTCAATTCACCCCTCCACTTT
>TRBV7-8|NA|TRBJ1-5|TRBD1
CASSERTGTYQPQHF
TGTGCCAGCAGCGAGAGGACAGGGACGTACCAGCCCCAGCATTTT
>TRBV6-1|once|TRBJ2-3|TRBD1
CASSGLDRGRGDTQYF
TGTGCCAGCAGTGGCCTGGACAGGGGGCGCGGAGATACGCAGTATTTT
>TRBV9|NA|TRBJ1-1|NA
CASTPLTGFTEAFF
TGTGCCAGCACCCCACTAACGGGGTTCACTGAAGCTTTCTTT
>TRBV2|NA|TRBJ2-7|NA
CASSTDTYEQYF
TGTGCCAGCAGTACAGATACCTACGAGCAGTACTTC
>TRBV3-1/TRBV3-2|NA|TRBJ1-2|NA
CASSQDMAGPYGYTF
TGTGCCAGCAGCCAAGACATGGCAGGCCCCTATGGCTACACCTTC
>TRBV28|NA|TRBJ1-3|NA
CASSLTFMARRENTIYF
TGTGCCAGCAGTTTGACGTTTATGGCGAGGAGGGAAAACACCATATATTTT
>TRBV12-5|NA|TRBJ1-4|NA
CASGLVLRTVEKLFF
TGTGCTAGTGGTTTGGTACTGAGGACAGTCGAAAAACTGTTTTTT